The rows below give T cell receptor beta chains drawn from one sample of a study of cytomegalovirus exposure and HLA in healthy donors. Libraries were prepared by immunoSEQ multiplex PCR; TCRdb keeps only in-frame clonotypes and omits some of them. Among around 90,000 clones listed, around 80% were seen once. Sequencing was carried out using PBMCs. Every receptor here comes from a male donor in good health and CMV-seropositive. The CDR3 runs from the conserved cysteine through the conserved F or W. The order of the fields is D gene, J gene, V gene, clone size, CDR3 DNA, CDR3 protein. A D gene is named only where the DNA matches it firmly. Size is stated for part of the rows, as once, few or many counts, or as a class when the clone is expanded.

TRBD1 TRBJ1-1 TRBV29-1 few TGCAGCGTCTGGGACAGGAACACTGAAGCTTTCTTT CSVWDRNTEAFF
. TRBJ2-7 TRBV5-1 few TGCGCCAGCAGCCGAGGGACCTACGAGCAGTACTTC CASSRGTYEQYF
TRBD2 TRBJ2-5 TRBV5-4 . TGTGCCAGCAGCTTGGTGCGGGGGGATGGTTCGGAGACCCAGTACTTC CASSLVRGDGSETQYF
TRBD1 TRBJ1-4 TRBV9 . TGTGCCAGCAGCGTAGACGGGACAGGGGGCGGGTTGGCTGAAAAACTGTTTTTT CASSVDGTGGGLAEKLFF
TRBD1 TRBJ1-1 TRBV6-6 . TGTGCCAGCAGTCTCACGGTCAGGGGGCAGGCTTTCTTT CASSLTVRGQAFF
. TRBJ1-2 TRBV16 once TGTGCCAGCAGCCAATCGTTCGCCCCTGAGGTCTATGGCTACACCTTC CASSQSFAPEVYGYTF
TRBD2 TRBJ2-3 TRBV27 . TGTGCCAGCAGTTACACAAGACTAGCGGGAGGCACAGATACGCAGTATTTT CASSYTRLAGGTDTQYF
TRBD1 TRBJ2-7 TRBV7-2 . TGTGCCAGCAGCTTAGCGCAGGGGGCGCAATACGAGCAGTACTTC CASSLAQGAQYEQYF
TRBD1 TRBJ2-7 TRBV5-1 . TGCGCCAGCAGCTTGAGGGTGAGACAGGGGGACGAGCAGTACTTC CASSLRVRQGDEQYF
. TRBJ2-3 TRBV5-6 . TGTGCCAGCAGCCCGGGGACTTCAGATACGCAGTATTTT CASSPGTSDTQYF
. TRBJ2-7 TRBV6-5 . TGTGCCAGCAGCTCGGACACTTGGAGCTCCTACGAGCAGTACTTC CASSSDTWSSYEQYF
. TRBJ1-4 TRBV7-8 . TGTGCCAGCAGCCGATATCGGGGATGGGGTAATGAAAAACTGTTTTTT CASSRYRGWGNEKLFF
. TRBJ2-1 TRBV5-4 . TGTGCCAGCAGCTTGGCAGGGACTCACAACAATGAGCAGTTCTTC CASSLAGTHNNEQFF
TRBD2 TRBJ2-7 TRBV4-1 . TGCGCCAGCAGCTTAAGCGGGGGGATACCCTACGAGCAGTACTTC CASSLSGGIPYEQYF
TRBD2 TRBJ2-2 TRBV6-5 . TGTGCCAGCAGAGAGAGCGGGGGTGGCGGGGAGCTGTTTTTT CASRESGGGGELFF
. TRBJ2-2 TRBV5-1 . TGCGCCAGCAGCCCTCGAGAGGGGGTCACCGGGGAGCTGTTTTTT CASSPREGVTGELFF
. TRBJ2-5 TRBV7-2 . TGTGCCAGCAGCTTAGGGGGGACATCCCAAGAGACCCAGTACTTC CASSLGGTSQETQYF
TRBD2 TRBJ2-7 TRBV6-1 . TGTGCCAGCCGGGCGAGCGGGGCCTACGAGCAGTACTTC CASRASGAYEQYF
. TRBJ2-1 TRBV29-1 . TGCAGCGTTGGTATGGGCCTCAATGAGCAGTTCTTC CSVGMGLNEQFF
TRBD1 TRBJ2-5 TRBV27 . TGTGCCAGCTGGAGACAGGGGTTCCAAGAGACCCAGTACTTC CASWRQGFQETQYF
. TRBJ1-2 TRBV5-4 . TGTGCCAGCAGCTTGGAGAACAGGAGACCCTCCTATGGCTACACCTTC CASSLENRRPSYGYTF
. TRBJ1-2 TRBV27 . TGTGCCAGCAGTTTATCACGGGGAGGGAACTATGGCTACACCTTC CASSLSRGGNYGYTF
TRBD1 TRBJ1-1 TRBV7-9 . TGTGCCAGCAGCACCGCAGGGGGCAACACTGAAGCTTTCTTT CASSTAGGNTEAFF
. TRBJ2-5 TRBV6-5 . TGTGCCAGCACGGCAGGGCCCCAAGAGACCCAGTACTTC CASTAGPQETQYF
TRBD1 TRBJ1-1 TRBV9 few TGTGCCAGCGGGCGGACAGGGCTCACTGAAGCTTTCTTT CASGRTGLTEAFF
. TRBJ2-1 TRBV6-5 . TGTGCCAGCAGTTACGCGGACAGTACCTACAATGAGCAGTTCTTC CASSYADSTYNEQFF
TRBD2 TRBJ2-7 TRBV30 . TGTGCCTGGAGTGCTAGCGGGGGCCTTACCTACGAGCAGTACTTC CAWSASGGLTYEQYF
. TRBJ2-7 TRBV29-1 . TGCAGCGTCGAGCGGAAGGAGCAGTACTTC CSVERKEQYF
TRBD1 TRBJ1-2 TRBV18 . TGTGCCAGCTCACCGGGACAGGGAAACTATGGCTACACCTTC CASSPGQGNYGYTF
. TRBJ2-7 TRBV2 . TGTGCCAGCAGTGGGCAGCGCTCCTACGAGCAGTACTTC CASSGQRSYEQYF
. TRBJ2-7 TRBV7-2 . TGTGCCAGCAGCTTAGCGGGCAGCTCCTACGAGCAGTACTTC CASSLAGSSYEQYF
. TRBJ2-2 TRBV7-2 . TGTGCCAGCAGCCCCCGGGGAGTTGCCGGGGAGCTGTTTTTT CASSPRGVAGELFF
. TRBJ1-2 TRBV29-1 . TGCAGCGTTGATAGGGGGTTATTC CSVDRGLF
. TRBJ1-2 TRBV4-3 . TGCGCCAGCATGGACAGAGACTATGGCTACACCTTC CASMDRDYGYTF
. TRBJ1-5 TRBV30 . TGTGCCTGGAGTTGGGGGGGGAAGCAGCCCCAGCATTTT CAWSWGGKQPQHF
TRBD2 TRBJ2-3 TRBV7-8 . TGTGCCAGCACCTTGCCCGGGACTACCACTAGCACAGATACGCAGTATTTT CASTLPGTTTSTDTQYF
. TRBJ2-1 TRBV12-5 . TGTGCTAGTGGACCCCGGTTGTGGGGGCAAACCTACAATGAGCAGTTCTTC CASGPRLWGQTYNEQFF
. TRBJ1-5 TRBV19 . TGTGCCAGTACCCAGGGCAGACAATCATATAGCAATCAGCCCCAGCATTTT CASTQGRQSYSNQPQHF
. TRBJ1-5 TRBV28 . TGTGCCAGCAGTTTAGCGGACAGCCGGGGGGGGCCCCAGCATTTT CASSLADSRGGPQHF
TRBD2 TRBJ2-2 TRBV6-5 . TGTGCCAGCGGGCGAAACGGGGGGGCCTCCGGGGAGCTGTTTTTT CASGRNGGASGELFF